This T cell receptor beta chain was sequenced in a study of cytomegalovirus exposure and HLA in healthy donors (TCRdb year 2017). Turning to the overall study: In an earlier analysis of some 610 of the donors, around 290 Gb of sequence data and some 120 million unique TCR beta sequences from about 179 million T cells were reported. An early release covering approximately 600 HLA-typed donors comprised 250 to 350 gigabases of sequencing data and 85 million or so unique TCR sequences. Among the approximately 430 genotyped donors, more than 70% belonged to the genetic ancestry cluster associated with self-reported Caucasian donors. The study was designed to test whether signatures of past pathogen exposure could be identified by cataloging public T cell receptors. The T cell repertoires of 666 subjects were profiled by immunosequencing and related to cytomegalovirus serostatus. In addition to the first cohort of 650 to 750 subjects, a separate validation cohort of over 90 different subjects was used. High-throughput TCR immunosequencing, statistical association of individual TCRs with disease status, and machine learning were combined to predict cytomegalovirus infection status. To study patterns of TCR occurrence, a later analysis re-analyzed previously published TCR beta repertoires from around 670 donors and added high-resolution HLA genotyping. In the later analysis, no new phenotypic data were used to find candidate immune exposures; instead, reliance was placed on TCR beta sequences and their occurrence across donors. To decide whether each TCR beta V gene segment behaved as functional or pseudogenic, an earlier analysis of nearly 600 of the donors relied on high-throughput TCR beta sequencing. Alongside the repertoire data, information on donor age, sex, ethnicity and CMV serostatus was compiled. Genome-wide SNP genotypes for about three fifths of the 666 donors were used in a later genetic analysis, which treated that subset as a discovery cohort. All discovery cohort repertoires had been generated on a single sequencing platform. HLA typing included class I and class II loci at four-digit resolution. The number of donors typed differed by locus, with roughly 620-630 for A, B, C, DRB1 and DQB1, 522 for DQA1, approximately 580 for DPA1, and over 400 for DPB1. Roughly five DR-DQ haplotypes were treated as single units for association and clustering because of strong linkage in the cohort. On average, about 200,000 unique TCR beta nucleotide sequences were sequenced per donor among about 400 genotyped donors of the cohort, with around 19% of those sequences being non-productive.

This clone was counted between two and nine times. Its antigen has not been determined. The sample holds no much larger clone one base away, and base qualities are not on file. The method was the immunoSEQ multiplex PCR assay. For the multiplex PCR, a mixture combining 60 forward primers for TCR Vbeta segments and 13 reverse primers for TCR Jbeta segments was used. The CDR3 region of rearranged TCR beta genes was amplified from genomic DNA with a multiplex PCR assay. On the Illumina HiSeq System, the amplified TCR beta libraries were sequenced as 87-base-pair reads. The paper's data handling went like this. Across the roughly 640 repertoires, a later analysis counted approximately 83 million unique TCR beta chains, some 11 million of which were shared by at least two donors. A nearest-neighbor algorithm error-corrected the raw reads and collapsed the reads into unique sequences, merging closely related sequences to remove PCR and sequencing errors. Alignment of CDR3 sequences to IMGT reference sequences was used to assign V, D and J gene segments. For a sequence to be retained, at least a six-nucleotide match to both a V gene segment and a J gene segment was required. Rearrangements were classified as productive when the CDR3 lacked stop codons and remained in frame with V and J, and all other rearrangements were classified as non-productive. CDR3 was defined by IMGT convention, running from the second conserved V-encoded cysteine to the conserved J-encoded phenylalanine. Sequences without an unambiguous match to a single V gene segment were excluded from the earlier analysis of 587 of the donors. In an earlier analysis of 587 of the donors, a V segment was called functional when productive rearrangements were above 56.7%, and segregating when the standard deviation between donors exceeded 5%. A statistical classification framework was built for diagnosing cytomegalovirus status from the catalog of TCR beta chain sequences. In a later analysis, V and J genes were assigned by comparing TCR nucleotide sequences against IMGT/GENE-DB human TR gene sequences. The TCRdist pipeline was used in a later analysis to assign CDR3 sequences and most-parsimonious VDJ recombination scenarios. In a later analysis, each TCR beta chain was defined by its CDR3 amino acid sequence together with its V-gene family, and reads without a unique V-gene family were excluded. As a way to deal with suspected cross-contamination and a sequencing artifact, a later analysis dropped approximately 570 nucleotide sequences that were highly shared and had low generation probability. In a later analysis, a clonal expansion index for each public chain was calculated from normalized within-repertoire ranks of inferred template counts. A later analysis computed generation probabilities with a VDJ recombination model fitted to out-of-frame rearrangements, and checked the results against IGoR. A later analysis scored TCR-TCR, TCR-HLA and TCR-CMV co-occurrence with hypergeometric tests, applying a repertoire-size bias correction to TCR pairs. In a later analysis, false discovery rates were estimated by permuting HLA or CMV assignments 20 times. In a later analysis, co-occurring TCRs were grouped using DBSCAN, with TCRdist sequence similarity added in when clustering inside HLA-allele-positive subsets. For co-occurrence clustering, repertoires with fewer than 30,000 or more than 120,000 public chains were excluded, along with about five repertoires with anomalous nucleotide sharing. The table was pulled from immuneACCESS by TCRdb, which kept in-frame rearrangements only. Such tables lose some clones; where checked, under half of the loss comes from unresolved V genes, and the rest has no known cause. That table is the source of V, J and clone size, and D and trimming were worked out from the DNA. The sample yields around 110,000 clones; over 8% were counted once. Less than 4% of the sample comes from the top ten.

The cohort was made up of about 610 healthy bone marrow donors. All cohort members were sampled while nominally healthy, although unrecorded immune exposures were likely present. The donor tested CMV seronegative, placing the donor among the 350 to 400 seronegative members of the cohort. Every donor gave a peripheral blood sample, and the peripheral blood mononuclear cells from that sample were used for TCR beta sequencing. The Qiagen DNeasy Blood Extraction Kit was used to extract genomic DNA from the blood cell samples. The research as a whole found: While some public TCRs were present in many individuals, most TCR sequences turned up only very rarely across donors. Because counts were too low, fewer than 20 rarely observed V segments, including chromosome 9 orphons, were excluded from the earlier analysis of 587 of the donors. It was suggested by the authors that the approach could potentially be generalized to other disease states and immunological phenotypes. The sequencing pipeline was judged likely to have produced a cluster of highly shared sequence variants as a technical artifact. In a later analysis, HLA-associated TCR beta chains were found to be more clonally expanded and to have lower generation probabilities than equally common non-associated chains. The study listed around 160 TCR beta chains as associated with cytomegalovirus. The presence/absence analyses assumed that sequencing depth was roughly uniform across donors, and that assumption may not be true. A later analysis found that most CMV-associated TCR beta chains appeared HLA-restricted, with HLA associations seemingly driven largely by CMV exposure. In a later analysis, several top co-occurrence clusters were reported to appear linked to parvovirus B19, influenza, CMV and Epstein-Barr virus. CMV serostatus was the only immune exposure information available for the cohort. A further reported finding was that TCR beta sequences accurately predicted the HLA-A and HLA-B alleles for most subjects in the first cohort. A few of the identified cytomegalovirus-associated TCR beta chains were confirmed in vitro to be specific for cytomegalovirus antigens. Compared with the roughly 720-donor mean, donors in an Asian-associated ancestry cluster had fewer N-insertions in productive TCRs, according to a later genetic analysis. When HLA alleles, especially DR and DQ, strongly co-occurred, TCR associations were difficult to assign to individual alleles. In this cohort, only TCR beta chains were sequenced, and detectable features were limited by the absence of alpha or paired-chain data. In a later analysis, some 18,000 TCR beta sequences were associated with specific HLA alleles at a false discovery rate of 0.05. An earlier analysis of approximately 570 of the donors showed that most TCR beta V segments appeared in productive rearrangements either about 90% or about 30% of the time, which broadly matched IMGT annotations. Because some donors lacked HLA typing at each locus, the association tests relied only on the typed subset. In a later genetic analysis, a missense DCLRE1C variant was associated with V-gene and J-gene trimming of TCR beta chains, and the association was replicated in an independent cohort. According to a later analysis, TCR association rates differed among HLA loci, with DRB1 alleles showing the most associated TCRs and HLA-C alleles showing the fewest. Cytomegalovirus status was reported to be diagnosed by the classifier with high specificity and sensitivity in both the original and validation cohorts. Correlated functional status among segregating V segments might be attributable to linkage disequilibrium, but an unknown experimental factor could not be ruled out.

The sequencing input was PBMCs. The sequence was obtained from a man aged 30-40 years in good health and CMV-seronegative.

The DNA reads TGTGCCAGCAGATTTCAGGGGGACTTGAGGGAAAAACTGTTTTTT. Its coded protein is CASRFQGDLREKLFF. The V gene is TRBV27 and the J gene is TRBJ1-4, with TRBD1 identical over 7 junction bases. Trimming takes 6 bases off V and 8 bases off J; junction bases not matched to a gene: 12. CDR3 length: 15 amino acids, cysteine to phenylalanine. Only the CDR3 DNA is retained, 45 bases long and in frame from the first base. The germline V gene (reference sequence) gives CDR1 as MNHEY and CDR2 as SMNVEV. This CDR3, with the reference TRBV27 and TRBJ1-4 proteins standing in past its ends, gives the full variable domain EAQVTQNPRYLITVTGKKLTVTCSQNMNHEYMSWYRQDPGLGLRQIYYSMNVEVTDKGDVPEGYKVSRKEKRNFPLILESPSPNQTSLYFCASRFQGDLREKLFFGSGTQLSVL.